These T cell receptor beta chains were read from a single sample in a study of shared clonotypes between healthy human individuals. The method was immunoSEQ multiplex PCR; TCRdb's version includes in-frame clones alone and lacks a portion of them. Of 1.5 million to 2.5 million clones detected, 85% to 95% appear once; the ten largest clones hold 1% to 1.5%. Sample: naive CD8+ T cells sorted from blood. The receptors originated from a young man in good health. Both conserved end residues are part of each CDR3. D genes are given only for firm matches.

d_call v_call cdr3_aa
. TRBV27 CASSLRPVDAYGYTF
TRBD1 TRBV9 CASSEGRGRAGELFF
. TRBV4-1 CASSQERFYEQFF
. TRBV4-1 CASSQAQERTNYGYTF
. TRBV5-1 CASSLAPTEDEQFF
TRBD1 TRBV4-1 CASSQVGDSAYEQYF
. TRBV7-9 CASSPMDRLTSYNEQFF
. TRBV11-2 CASTLVRGDTQYF
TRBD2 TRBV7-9 CASSSAGLAGGTDTQYF
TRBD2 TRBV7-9 CASSLADREAYDEQYF
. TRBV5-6 CASSLAEGSPNYGYTF
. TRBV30 CAWSVLSGDEQYF
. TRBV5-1 CASSLDPATNEKLFF
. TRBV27 CASSLDNTDTQYF
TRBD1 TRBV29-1 CSVEGFLRRQGMGTDTQYF
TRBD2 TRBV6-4 CASTRASGRYQETQYF
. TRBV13 CASLSRGGESMNTEAFF
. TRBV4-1 CASSQPIGVFTNTEAFF